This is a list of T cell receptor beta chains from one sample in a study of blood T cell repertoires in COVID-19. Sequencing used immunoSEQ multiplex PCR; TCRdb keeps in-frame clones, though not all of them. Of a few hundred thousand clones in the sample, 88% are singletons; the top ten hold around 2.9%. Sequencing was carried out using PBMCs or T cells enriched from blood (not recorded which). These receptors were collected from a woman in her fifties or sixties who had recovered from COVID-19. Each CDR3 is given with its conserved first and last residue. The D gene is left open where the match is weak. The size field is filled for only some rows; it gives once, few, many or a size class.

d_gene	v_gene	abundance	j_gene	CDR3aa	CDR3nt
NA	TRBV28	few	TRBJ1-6	CASRPRGGGGSPLHF	TGTGCCAGCAGACCACGGGGAGGAGGAGGTTCACCCCTCCACTTT
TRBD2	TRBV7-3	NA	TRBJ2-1	CASSRTSGGVNEQFF	TGTGCCAGCAGCCGGACTAGCGGGGGAGTCAATGAGCAGTTCTTC
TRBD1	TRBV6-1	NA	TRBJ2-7	CASSGTIRDSTYEQYF	TGTGCCAGCAGTGGAACGATTAGGGACAGCACCTACGAGCAGTACTTC
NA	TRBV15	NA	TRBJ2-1	CATSRASRNEQFF	TGTGCCACCAGCAGAGCTAGTAGGAATGAGCAGTTCTTC
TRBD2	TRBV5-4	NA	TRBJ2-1	CASSPGTSGFNEQFF	TGTGCCAGCAGTCCCGGGACTAGCGGATTCAATGAGCAGTTCTTC
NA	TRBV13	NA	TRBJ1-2	CASSLYPGNYGYTF	TGTGCCAGCAGCCTATATCCGGGGAACTATGGCTACACCTTC
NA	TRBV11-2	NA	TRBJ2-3	CASSLDQQRRLASTDTQYF	TGTGCCAGCAGCTTAGATCAGCAAAGGCGGCTAGCGAGCACAGATACGCAGTATTTT
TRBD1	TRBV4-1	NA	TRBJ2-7	CASSSGQGDYEQYF	TGCGCCAGCAGCTCAGGACAGGGGGACTACGAGCAGTACTTC
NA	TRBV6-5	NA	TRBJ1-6	CASQQGNSPLHF	TGTGCCAGCCAACAGGGTAATTCACCCCTCCACTTT
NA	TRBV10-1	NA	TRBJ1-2	CASSESAGYGYTF	TGCGCCAGCAGTGAGTCAGCTGGTTATGGCTACACCTTC
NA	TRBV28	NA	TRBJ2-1	CASSLATGVGDEQFF	TGTGCCAGCAGTTTAGCTACGGGAGTGGGCGATGAGCAGTTCTTC
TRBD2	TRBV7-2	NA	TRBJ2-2	CASSLDGLARTGELFF	TGTGCCAGCAGCTTAGACGGACTAGCTCGAACCGGGGAGCTGTTTTTT
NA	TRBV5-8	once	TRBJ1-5	CASSLGQAPNQPQHF	TGTGCCAGCAGCTTGGGACAGGCCCCCAATCAGCCCCAGCATTTT
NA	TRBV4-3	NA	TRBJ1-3	CASSQEGGSGNTIYF	TGCGCCAGCAGCCAAGAAGGGGGCTCTGGAAACACCATATATTTT
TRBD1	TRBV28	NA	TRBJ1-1	CASSPGQSRSEAFF	TGTGCCAGCAGTCCGGGACAGTCGAGGAGTGAAGCTTTCTTT
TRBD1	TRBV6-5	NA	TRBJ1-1	CASSRTGGEAFF	TGTGCCAGCAGTCGGACAGGGGGTGAAGCTTTCTTT
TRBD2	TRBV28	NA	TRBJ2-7	CASAEGLVGGEQYF	TGTGCCAGCGCGGAAGGACTAGTAGGCGGCGAGCAGTACTTC
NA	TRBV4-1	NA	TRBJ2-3	CASSRTPSGRQVRGTDTQYF	TGCGCCAGCAGCCGTACTCCTAGTGGCCGACAGGTTCGGGGCACAGATACGCAGTATTTT
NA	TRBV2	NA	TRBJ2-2	CASSRGTSSNTGELFF	TGTGCCAGCAGTAGAGGGACATCCTCGAACACCGGGGAGCTGTTTTTT
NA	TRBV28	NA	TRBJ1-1	CASSLGADIMTEAFF	TGTGCCAGCAGTTTAGGGGCAGATATCATGACTGAAGCTTTCTTT
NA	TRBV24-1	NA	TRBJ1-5	CATSDASAYSNQPQHF	TGTGCCACCAGTGATGCCAGCGCATATAGCAATCAGCCCCAGCATTTT
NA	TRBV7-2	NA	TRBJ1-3	CASSLGGSSLKGNTIYF	TGTGCCAGCAGCTTAGGGGGCAGCAGCCTTAAGGGAAACACCATATATTTT